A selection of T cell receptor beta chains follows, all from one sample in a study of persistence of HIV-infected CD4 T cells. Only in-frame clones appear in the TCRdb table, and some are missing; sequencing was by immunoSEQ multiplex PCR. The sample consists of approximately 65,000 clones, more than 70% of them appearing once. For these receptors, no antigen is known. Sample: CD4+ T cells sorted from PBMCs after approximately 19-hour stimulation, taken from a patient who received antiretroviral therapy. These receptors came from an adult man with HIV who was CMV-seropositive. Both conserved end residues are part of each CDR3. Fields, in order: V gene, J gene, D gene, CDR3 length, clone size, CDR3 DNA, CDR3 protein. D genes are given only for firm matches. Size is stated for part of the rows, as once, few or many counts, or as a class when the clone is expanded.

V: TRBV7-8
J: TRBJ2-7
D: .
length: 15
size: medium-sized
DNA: TGTGCCAGCAGCACTTTAGACAGGTCCTCGGGCGAGCAGTACTTC
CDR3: CASSTLDRSSGEQYF

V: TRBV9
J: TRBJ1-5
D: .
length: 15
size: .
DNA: TGTGCCAGTTCCCCTTCTCCCGACTTTTATCAGCCCCAGCATTTT
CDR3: CASSPSPDFYQPQHF

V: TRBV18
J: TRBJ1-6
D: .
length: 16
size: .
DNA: TGTGCCAGCTCACCACCGGGGGCATCCTATAATTCACCCCTCCACTTT
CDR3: CASSPPGASYNSPLHF

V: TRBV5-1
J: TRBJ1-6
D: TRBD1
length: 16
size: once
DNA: TGCGCCAGCAGCTTTTCCGGGACAGGAGGGAATTCACCCCTCCACTTT
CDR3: CASSFSGTGGNSPLHF

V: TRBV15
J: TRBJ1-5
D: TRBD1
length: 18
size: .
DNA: TGTGCCACCAGCAGAGGGTATGGGACAGGGGGGACGCGGCAGCCCCAGCATTTT
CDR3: CATSRGYGTGGTRQPQHF

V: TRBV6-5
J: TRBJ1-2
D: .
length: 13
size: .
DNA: TGTGCCAGCAGTTCCCGACACAGCTATGGCTACACCTTC
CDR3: CASSSRHSYGYTF

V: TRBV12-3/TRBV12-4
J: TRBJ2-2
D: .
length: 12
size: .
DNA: TGTGCCAGCAGTTACAACACCGGGGAGCTGTTTTTT
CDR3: CASSYNTGELFF

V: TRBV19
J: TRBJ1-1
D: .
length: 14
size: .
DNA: TGTGCCAGTAGTAATCGCTTAAGAGGGACTGAAGCTTTCTTT
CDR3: CASSNRLRGTEAFF

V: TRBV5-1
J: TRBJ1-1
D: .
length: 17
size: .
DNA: TGCGCCAGCAGCTCCTTCCCAGGTGCCCAGGGGAACACTGAAGCTTTCTTT
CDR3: CASSSFPGAQGNTEAFF

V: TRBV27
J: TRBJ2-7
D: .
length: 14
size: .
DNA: TGTGCCAGCAGTCCCAGGGCTCCCTTCTACGAGCAGTACTTC
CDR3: CASSPRAPFYEQYF

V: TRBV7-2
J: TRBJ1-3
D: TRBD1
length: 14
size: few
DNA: TGTGCCAGCAGCCCCGGGACAGGTGGAAACACCATATATTTT
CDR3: CASSPGTGGNTIYF

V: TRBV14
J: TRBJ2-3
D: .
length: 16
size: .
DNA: TGTGCCAGCAGCCAAGAGGGGTCTTTTCGCACAGATACGCAGTATTTT
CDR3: CASSQEGSFRTDTQYF

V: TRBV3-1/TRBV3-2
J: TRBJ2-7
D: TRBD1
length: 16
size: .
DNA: TGTGCCAGCAGCCAAGAAGGGGCGGGGACAGGGGGCGAGCAGTACTTC
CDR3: CASSQEGAGTGGEQYF

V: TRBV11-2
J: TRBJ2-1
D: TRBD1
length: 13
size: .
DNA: TGTGCCACCGTAGACAGGGTTGGATTCGCCGTAGTCTTC
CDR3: CATVDRVGFAVVF

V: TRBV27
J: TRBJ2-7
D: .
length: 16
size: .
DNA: TGTGCCAGCAGGTCTTACCCCAGGGATACCCACTACGAGCAGTACTTC
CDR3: CASRSYPRDTHYEQYF

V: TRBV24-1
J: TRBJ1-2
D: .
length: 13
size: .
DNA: TGTGCCACCTCCCGGACGGGGGAGGCTGGCTACACCTTC
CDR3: CATSRTGEAGYTF

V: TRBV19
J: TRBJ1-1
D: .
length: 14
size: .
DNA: TGTGCCAGTAGTATAAGGGGCGGGGGCACTGAAGCTTTCTTT
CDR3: CASSIRGGGTEAFF

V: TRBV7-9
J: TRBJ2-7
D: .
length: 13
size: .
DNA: TGTGCCAGCAGCTTAGACTTAATCTGGGAGCAGTACTTC
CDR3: CASSLDLIWEQYF

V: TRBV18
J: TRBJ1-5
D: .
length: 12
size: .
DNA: TGTGCCAGCTCACCCGCGGATCAGCCCCAGCATTTT
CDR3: CASSPADQPQHF

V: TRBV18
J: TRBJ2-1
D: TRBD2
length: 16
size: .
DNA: TGTGCCAGCTCACCACCGGGACTAGCGGGGAGGGATGAGCAGTTCTTC
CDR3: CASSPPGLAGRDEQFF

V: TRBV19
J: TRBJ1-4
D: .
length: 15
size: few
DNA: TGTGCCAGTACCGCGAGGGGACGGATAAATGAAAAACTGTTTTTT
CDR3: CASTARGRINEKLFF

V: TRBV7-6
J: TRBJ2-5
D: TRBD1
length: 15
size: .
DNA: TGTGCCAGCAGCTCCACCAGGGGGCCCCAAGAGACCCAGTACTTC
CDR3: CASSSTRGPQETQYF

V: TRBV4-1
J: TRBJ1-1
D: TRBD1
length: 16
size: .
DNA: TGCGCCAGCAGCGTTCGACAGGGGGGTAGGGACACTGAAGCTTTCTTT
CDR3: CASSVRQGGRDTEAFF

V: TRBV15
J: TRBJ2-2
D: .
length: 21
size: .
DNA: TGTGCCACCAGCAGAGAAGGGGCAGGGCGTGTTCGGAATCCGAACACCGGGGAGCTGTTTTTT
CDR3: CATSREGAGRVRNPNTGELFF

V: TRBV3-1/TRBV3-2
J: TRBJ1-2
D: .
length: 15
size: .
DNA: TGTGCCAGCAGCCAAGACGGGGGCCCCTTCTATGGCTACACCTTC
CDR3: CASSQDGGPFYGYTF

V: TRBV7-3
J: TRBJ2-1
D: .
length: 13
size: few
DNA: TGTGCCAGCAGCTTTACGGCCGACTCGAAACAGTTCTTC
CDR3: CASSFTADSKQFF

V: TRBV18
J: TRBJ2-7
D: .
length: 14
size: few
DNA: TGTGCCAGCTCACCCGACGGGAATATAAGCGAGCAGTACTTC
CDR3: CASSPDGNISEQYF

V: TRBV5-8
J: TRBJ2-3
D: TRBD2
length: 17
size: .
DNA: TGTGCCAGCAGGCCTTGGCCTAGCGGGGGTGTTAAGGATACGCAGTATTTT
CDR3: CASRPWPSGGVKDTQYF

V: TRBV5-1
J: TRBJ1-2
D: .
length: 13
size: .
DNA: TGCGCCAGCAGCTCGACAGGCGTCTATGGCTACACCTTC
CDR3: CASSSTGVYGYTF

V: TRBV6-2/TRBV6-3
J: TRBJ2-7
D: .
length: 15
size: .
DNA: TGTGCCAGCAGTTACTCGATTCCATCCTCCTACGAGCAGTACTTC
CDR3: CASSYSIPSSYEQYF

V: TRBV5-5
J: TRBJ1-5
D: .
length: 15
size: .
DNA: TGTGCCAGCAGCTGGTCCGGGACAAGCAATCAGCCCCAGCATTTT
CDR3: CASSWSGTSNQPQHF

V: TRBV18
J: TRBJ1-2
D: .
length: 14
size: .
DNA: TGTGCCAGCTCTAGGGACGGAGCTAACTATGGCTACACCTTC
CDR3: CASSRDGANYGYTF

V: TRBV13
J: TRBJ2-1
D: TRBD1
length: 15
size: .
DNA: TGTGCCAGCAGCCCGCGACAGGGGGGTTACAATGAGCAGTTCTTC
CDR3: CASSPRQGGYNEQFF

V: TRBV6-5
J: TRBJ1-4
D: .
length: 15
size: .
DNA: TGTGCCAGCAGTTACACCCTCCAAACTAATGAAAAACTGTTTTTT
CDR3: CASSYTLQTNEKLFF

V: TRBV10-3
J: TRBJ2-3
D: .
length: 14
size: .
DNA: TGTGCCATCAGTCCCTCCGGGGGTACAGATACGCAGTATTTT
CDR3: CAISPSGGTDTQYF

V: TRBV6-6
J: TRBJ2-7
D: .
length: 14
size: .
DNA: TGTGCCAGCAGTTACTCTGGGGGGACCTACGAGCAGTACTTC
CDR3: CASSYSGGTYEQYF

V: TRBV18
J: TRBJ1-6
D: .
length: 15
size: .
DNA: TGTGCCAGCTCACCATTCGAGGGTAAGGGCTCACCCCTCCACTTT
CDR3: CASSPFEGKGSPLHF

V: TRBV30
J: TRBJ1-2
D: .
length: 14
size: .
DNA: TGTGCCTGGAGTGTACGCGGACTTAACTATGGCTACACCTTC
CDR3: CAWSVRGLNYGYTF

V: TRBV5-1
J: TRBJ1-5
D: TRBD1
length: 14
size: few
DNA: TGCGCCAGCAGCTTTTCGGGACAGGGTCAGCCCCAGCATTTT
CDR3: CASSFSGQGQPQHF

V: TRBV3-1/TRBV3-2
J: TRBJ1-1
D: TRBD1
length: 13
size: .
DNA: TGTGCCAGCCTCGGGCAGGGGGGCACTGAAGCTTTCTTT
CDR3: CASLGQGGTEAFF

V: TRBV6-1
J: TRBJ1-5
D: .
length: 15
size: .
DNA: TGTGCCAGCAGTGATATTTGGGGGGGCAATCAGCCCCAGCATTTT
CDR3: CASSDIWGGNQPQHF

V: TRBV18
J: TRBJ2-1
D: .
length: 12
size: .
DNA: TGTGCCAGCTCACCAGCAGACAATGAGCAGTTCTTC
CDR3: CASSPADNEQFF

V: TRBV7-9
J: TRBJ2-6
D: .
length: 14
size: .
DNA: TGTGCCAGCAGCTTAGAAGTGGGGGCCAACGTCCTGACTTTC
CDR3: CASSLEVGANVLTF

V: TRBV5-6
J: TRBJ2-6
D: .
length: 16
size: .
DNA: TGTGCCAGCAGCCTCCCAGGGTCTACTGGGGCCAACGTCCTGACTTTC
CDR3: CASSLPGSTGANVLTF

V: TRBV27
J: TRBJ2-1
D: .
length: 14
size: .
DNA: TGTGCCAGCAGTTTTACTAGCAGGTACAATGAGCAGTTCTTC
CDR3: CASSFTSRYNEQFF

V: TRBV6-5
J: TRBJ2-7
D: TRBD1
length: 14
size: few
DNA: TGTGCCAGCACGCGAGGGACAGGGGTCAACGAGCAGTACTTC
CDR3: CASTRGTGVNEQYF